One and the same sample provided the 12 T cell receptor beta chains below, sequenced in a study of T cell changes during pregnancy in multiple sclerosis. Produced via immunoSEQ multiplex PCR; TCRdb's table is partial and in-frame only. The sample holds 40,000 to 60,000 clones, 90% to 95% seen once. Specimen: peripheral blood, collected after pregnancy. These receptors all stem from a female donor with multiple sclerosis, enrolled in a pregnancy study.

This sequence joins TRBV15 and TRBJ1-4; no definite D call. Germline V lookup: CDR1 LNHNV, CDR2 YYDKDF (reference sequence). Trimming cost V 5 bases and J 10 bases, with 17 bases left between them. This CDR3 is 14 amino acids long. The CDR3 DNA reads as TGTGCCACCAGCTCTAGAAGTAAGGCCGGAAAACTGTTTTTT. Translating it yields CATSSRSKAGKLFF.

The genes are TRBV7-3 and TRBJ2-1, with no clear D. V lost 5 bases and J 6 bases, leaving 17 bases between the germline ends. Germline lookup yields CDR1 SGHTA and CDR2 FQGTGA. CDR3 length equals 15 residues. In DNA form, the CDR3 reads TGTGCCAGCAGCGCCCTCGGGTCAGTATCCAATGAGCAGTTCTTC. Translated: CASSALGSVSNEQFF.

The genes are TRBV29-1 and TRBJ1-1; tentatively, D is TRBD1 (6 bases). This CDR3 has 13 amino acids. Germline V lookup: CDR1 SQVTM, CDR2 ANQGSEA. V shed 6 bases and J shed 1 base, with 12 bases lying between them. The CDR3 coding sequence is TGCAGCGTAGACGGACAGACGAACACTGAAGCTTTCTTT. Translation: CSVDGQTNTEAFF. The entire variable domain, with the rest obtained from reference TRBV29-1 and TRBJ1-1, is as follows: SAVISQKPSRDICQRGTSLTIQCQVDSQVTMMFWYRQQPGQSLTLIATANQGSEATYESGFVIDKFPISRPNLTFSTLTVSNMSPEDSSIYLCSVDGQTNTEAFFGQGTRLTVV.

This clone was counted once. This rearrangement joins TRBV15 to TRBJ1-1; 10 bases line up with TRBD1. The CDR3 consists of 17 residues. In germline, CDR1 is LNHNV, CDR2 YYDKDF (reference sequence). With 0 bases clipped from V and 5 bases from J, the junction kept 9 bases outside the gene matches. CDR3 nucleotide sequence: TGTGCCACCAGCAGAGATAGGCGGGACAGGGGTGGTACTGAAGCTTTCTTT. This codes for CATSRDRRDRGGTEAFF.

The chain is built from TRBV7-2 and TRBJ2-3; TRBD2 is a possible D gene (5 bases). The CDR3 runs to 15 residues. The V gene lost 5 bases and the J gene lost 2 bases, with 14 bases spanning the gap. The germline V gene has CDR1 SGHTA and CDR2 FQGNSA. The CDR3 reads CASSPPRGTTDTQYF. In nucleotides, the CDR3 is TGTGCCAGCAGCCCCCCTCGGGGAACCACAGATACGCAGTATTTT.

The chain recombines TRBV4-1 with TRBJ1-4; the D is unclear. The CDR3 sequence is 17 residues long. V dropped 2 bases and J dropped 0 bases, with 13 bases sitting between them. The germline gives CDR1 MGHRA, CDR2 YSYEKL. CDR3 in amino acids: CASSQPARVTTNEKLFF. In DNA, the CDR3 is TGCGCCAGCAGCCAACCCGCCCGAGTTACAACTAATGAAAAACTGTTTTTT.

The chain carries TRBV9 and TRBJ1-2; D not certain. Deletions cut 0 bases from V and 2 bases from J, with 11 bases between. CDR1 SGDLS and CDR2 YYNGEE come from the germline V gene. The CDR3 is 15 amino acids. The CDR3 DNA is TGTGCCAGCAGCGTAGGAATGGGCGCCAACTATGGCTACACCTTC. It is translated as CASSVGMGANYGYTF.

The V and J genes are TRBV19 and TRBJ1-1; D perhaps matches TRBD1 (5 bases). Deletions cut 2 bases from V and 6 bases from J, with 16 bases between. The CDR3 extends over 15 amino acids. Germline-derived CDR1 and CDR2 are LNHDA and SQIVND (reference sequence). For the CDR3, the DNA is TGTGCCAGTAGTATAAGGCAGGGCCAGTCTCCTGAAGCTTTCTTT. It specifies CASSIRQGQSPEAFF.

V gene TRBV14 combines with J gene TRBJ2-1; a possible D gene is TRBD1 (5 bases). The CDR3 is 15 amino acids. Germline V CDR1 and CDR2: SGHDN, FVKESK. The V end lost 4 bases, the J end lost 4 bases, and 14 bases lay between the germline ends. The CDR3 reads CASSRGPMGYNEQFF. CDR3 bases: TGTGCCAGCAGCCGGGGCCCTATGGGTTACAATGAGCAGTTCTTC.

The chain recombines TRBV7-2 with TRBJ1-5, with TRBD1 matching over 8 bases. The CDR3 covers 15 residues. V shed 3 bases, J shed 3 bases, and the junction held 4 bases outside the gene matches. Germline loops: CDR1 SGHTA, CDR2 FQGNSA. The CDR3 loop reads CASSFGQGSNQPQHF. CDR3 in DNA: TGTGCCAGCAGCTTCGGACAGGGATCCAATCAGCCCCAGCATTTT.

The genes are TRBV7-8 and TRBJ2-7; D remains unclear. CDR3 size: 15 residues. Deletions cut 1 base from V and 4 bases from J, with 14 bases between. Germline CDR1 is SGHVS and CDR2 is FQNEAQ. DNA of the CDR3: TGTGCCAGCAGCTTAGGAGACATGGGTAGTTACGAGCAGTACTTC. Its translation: CASSLGDMGSYEQYF.

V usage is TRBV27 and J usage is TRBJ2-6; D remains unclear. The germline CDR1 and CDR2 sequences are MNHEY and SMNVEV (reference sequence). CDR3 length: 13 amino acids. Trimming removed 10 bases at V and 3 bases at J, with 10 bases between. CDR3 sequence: CATKPGGANVLTF. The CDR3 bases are TGTGCCACTAAACCCGGTGGGGCCAACGTCCTGACTTTC.